This T cell receptor beta chain was observed in a study of CD8 T cells in ankylosing spondylitis. General observations from the study: Researchers reportedly found disease-linked clones significantly enriched in matched ankylosing spondylitis synovial fluid. Typical of ankylosing spondylitis blood, it appeared, was a TCR beta motif of roughly eight highly homologous variants.

The trim removed 5 bases at V and 4 bases at J, leaving 5 bases unmatched. The CDR3 extends over 14 amino acids. The germline gives CDR1 MDHEN, CDR2 SYDVKM. This clonotype was recorded a few times. The antigen remains unidentified. Quantitative barcoded 5'-RACE was used to prepare TCR beta libraries. TCRdb re-called the 5' RACE reads through MiXCR, storing one row per CDR3 protein. Seen here are more than 250,000 distinct CDR3 sequences, approximately 8.2% observed once, and the top ten hold 13% to 15%. The source material was blood, either unsorted or a sorted T cell fraction (not recorded which). This chain joins TRBV28 and TRBJ2-1; 7 positions match TRBD2. This sequence originates from a male donor with ankylosing spondylitis. CDR3 in amino acids: CASSPPREYNEQFF. The CDR3 DNA is TGTGCCAGCAGTCCCCCGCGGGAGTACAATGAGCAGTTCTTC. Full variable domain (missing parts from reference TRBV28 and TRBJ2-1): DVKVTQSSRYLVKRTGEKVFLECVQDMDHENMFWYRQDPGLGLRLIYFSYDVKMKEKGDIPEGYSVSREKKERFSLILESASTNQTSMYLCASSPPREYNEQFFGPGTRLTVL.